This T cell receptor (beta chain) appears in the sequencing data of a study of response to subunit inactivated influenza vaccine. From germline, CDR1 is MGHRA and CDR2 YSYEKL. The CDR3 length is 14 residues. V lost 0 bases and J lost 5, with 11 bases in between. One entry per CDR3 protein, called by TCRdb with MiXCR from the RT-PCR reads. The repertoire has roughly 620,000 distinct CDR3 sequences, roughly 12% of them found once; the top ten carry approximately 9.9%. Another study also made use of these data, one on T cells expressing NK-cell markers. That work contributes: 5'RACE template switching with UMIs generated TCR beta cDNA. One of eight sequenced donors was HCMV-seronegative; the other seven were seropositive. Dominance of the CD3+CD56-NKG2C+ fraction by these clonotypes also held in several donors.

The sequences come from PBMCs from blood, collected on the day of vaccination. V and J are TRBV4-1 and TRBJ2-7; unclear D gene. This TCR was recovered from a man aged 50-59 years who received an inactivated influenza vaccine. CDR3 loop: CASSQDPVRHEQYF. The CDR3 nucleotides are TGCGCCAGCAGCCAAGATCCAGTCCGTCACGAGCAGTACTTC.